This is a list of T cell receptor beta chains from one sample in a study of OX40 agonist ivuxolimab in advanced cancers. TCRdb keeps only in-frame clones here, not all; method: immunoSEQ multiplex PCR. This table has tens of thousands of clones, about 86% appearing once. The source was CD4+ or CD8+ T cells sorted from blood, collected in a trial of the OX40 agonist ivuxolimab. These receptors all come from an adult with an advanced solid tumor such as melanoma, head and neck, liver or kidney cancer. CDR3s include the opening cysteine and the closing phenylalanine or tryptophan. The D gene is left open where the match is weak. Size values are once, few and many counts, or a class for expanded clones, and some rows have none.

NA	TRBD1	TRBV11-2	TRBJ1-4	CASSFNRGEKLFF	TGTGCCAGCAGCTTCAACAGGGGGGAAAAACTGTTTTTT
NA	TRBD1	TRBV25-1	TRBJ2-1	CASSEGTGADNEQFF	TGTGCCAGCAGTGAAGGGACAGGGGCGGACAATGAGCAGTTCTTC
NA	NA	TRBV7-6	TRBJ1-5	CASSSGHAGSSQPQHF	TGTGCCAGCAGTTCGGGACACGCGGGAAGTAGTCAGCCCCAGCATTTT
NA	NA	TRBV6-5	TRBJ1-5	CASSYYRDQPQHF	TGTGCCAGCAGTTACTACAGGGATCAGCCCCAGCATTTT
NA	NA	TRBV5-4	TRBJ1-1	CASSSSANTEAFF	TGTGCCAGCAGCTCAAGTGCTAACACTGAAGCTTTCTTT
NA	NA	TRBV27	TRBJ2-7	CASSLGNFRYEQYF	TGTGCCAGCAGTTTGGGAAATTTCAGATACGAGCAGTACTTC
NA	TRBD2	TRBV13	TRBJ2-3	CASRRGVREGHGTDTQYF	TGTGCCAGCAGAAGGGGAGTGCGGGAGGGTCATGGCACAGATACGCAGTATTTT
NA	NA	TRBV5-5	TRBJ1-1	CASSLAPQGATEAFF	TGTGCCAGCAGCTTGGCACCGCAGGGTGCGACTGAAGCTTTCTTT
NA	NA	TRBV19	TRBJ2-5	CASSIVAGGETQYF	TGTGCCAGTAGTATAGTGGCCGGAGGAGAGACCCAGTACTTC
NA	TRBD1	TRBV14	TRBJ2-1	CASSLRARGQGLSAEQFF	TGTGCCAGCAGCCTAAGGGCGCGGGGACAGGGATTATCAGCTGAGCAGTTCTTC
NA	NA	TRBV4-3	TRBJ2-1	CASSQDRTVYNEQFF	TGCGCCAGCAGCCAAGATCGGACAGTTTACAATGAGCAGTTCTTC
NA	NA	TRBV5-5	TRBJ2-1	CASSTGTLYNEQFF	TGTGCCAGCAGCACCGGGACTCTTTACAATGAGCAGTTCTTC
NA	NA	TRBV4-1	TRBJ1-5	CASSQSGNTNQPQHF	TGCGCCAGCAGCCAGTCGGGAAACACCAATCAGCCCCAGCATTTT
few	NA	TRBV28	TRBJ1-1	CASRTTGADTEAFF	TGTGCCAGCAGAACCACCGGGGCAGACACTGAAGCTTTCTTT
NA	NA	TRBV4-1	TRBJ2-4	CASSSTPARVAKNIQYF	TGCGCCAGCAGCTCAACGCCCGCGAGGGTAGCCAAAAACATTCAGTACTTC
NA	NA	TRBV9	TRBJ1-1	CASSAGGGVAFF	TGTGCCAGCAGCGCGGGGGGAGGGGTAGCTTTCTTT
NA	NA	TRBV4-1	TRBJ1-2	CASSQDSVQGVVSYTF	TGCGCCAGCAGCCAAGATAGTGTACAGGGAGTTGTAAGCTACACCTTC
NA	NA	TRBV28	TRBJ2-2	CASSPPEAVRTGELFF	TGTGCCAGCAGTCCCCCAGAAGCGGTCAGGACCGGGGAGCTGTTTTTT
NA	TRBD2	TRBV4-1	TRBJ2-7	CASSQTTSAEQYF	TGCGCCAGCAGCCAAACAACTAGCGCCGAGCAGTACTTC
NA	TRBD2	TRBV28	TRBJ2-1	CASSQPRGTSGSSYNEQFF	TGTGCCAGCAGCCAACCCCGCGGGACTAGCGGGAGTTCCTACAATGAGCAGTTCTTC
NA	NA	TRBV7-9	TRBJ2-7	CASSPPESSYEQYF	TGTGCCAGCAGCCCCCCCGAAAGCTCCTACGAGCAGTACTTC
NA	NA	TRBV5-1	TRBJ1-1	CASSLSGFEAFF	TGCGCCAGCAGCTTGTCGGGATTCGAAGCTTTCTTT
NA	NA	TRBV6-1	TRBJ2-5	CASSEVTLGPQETQYF	TGTGCCAGCAGTGAAGTGACCTTGGGCCCCCAAGAGACCCAGTACTTC
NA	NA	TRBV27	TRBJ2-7	CASSFQGSYEQYF	TGTGCCAGCAGTTTCCAGGGGTCGTACGAGCAGTACTTC
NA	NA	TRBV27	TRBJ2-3	CASRLGLRGTDTQYF	TGTGCCAGCAGATTAGGGCTTAGAGGGACAGATACGCAGTATTTT
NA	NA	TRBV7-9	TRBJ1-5	CASSKGVKPQHF	TGTGCCAGCAGCAAGGGGGTCAAGCCCCAGCATTTT
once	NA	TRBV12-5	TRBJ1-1	CASGLEGFSTEAFF	TGTGCTAGTGGTTTGGAGGGTTTTAGCACTGAAGCTTTCTTT
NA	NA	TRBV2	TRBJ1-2	CASSDPGAAVFGYTF	TGTGCCAGCAGTGATCCCGGCGCGGCGGTTTTTGGCTACACCTTC
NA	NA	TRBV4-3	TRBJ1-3	CASSQGRDPATF	TGCGCCAGCAGCCAAGGGCGGGACCCAGCGACTTTT
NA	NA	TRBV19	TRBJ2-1	CASSPRRGNEQFF	TGTGCCAGTAGTCCGCGGAGGGGCAATGAGCAGTTCTTC
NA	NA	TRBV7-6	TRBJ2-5	CASSLAGWGQETQYF	TGTGCCAGCAGCTTAGCGGGGTGGGGGCAAGAGACCCAGTACTTC